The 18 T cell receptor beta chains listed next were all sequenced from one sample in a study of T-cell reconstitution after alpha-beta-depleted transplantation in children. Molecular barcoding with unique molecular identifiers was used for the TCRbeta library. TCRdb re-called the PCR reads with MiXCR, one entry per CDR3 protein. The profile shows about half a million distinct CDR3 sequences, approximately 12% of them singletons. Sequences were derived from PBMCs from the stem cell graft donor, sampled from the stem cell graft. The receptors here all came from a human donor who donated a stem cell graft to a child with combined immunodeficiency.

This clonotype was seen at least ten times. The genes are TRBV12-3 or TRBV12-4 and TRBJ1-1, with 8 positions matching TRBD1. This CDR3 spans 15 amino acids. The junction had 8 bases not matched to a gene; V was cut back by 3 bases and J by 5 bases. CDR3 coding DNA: TGTGCCAGCAGTTTTTCCGGACAGGGATGGACTGAAGCTTTCTTT. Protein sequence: CASSFSGQGWTEAFF.

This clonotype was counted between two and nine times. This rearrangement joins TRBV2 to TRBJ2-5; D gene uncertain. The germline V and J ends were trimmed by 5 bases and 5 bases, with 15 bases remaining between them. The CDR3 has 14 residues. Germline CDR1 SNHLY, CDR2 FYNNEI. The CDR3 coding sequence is TGTGCCAGCAGTATCAAGCGTCTTGCGGAGACCCAGTACTTC. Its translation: CASSIKRLAETQYF.

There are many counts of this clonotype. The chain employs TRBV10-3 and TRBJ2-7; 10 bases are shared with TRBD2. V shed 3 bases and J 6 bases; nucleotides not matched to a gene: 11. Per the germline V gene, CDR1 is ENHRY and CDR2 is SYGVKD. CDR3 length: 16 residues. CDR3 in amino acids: CAISDPSGSREGEQYF. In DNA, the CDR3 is TGTGCCATCAGTGACCCTAGCGGGAGTAGAGAGGGCGAGCAGTACTTC.

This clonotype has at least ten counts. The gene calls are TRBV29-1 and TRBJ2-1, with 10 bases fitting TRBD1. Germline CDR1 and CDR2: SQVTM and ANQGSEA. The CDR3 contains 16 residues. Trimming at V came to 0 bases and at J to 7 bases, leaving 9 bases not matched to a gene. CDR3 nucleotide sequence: TGCAGCGTTGAAGATCCCGGGACAGGGGAAGATAATGAGCAGTTCTTC. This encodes CSVEDPGTGEDNEQFF.

CDR3 bases: TGTGCCAGCAGCCAAGAAGGGGGGGCGCTGGACACTGAAGCTTTCTTT. Its protein product is CASSQEGGALDTEAFF. The chain couples TRBV4-2 to TRBJ1-1, with D maybe TRBD1 (6 bases). V gave up 0 bases and J gave up 3 bases, with 14 bases separating them. Germline V gene lookup returns CDR1 LGHNA and CDR2 YNFKEQ. CDR3 length: 16 amino acids.

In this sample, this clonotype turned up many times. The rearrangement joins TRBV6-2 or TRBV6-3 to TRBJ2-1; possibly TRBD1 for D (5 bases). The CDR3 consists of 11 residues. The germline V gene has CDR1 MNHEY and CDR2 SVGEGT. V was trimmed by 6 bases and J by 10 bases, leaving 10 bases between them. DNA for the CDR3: TGTGCCAGCAGCCAGGGTAGGGAGCAGTTCTTC. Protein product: CASSQGREQFF.

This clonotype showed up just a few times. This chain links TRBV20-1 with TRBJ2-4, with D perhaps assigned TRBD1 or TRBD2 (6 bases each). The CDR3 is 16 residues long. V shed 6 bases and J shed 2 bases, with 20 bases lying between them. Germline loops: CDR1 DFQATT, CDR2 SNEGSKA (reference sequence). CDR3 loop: CSASDSPGATKNIQYF. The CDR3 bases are TGCAGTGCCTCGGACAGCCCGGGGGCTACCAAAAACATTCAGTACTTC.

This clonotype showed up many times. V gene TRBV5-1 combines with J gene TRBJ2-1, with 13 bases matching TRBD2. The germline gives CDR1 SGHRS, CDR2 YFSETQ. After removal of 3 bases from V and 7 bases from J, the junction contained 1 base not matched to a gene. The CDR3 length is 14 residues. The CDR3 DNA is TGCGCCAGCAGCTGGACTAGCGGGAGTAATGAGCAGTTCTTC. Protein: CASSWTSGSNEQFF.

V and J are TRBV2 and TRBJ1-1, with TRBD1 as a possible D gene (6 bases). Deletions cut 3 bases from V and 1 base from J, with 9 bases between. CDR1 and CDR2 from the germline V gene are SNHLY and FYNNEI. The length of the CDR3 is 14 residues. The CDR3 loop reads CASSDQGRNTEAFF. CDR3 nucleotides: TGTGCCAGCAGTGACCAGGGGAGGAACACTGAAGCTTTCTTT. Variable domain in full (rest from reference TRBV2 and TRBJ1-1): EPEVTQTPSHQVTQMGQEVILRCVPISNHLYFYWYRQILGQKVEFLVSFYNNEISEKSEIFDDQFSVERPDGSNFTLKIRSTKLEDSAMYFCASSDQGRNTEAFFGQGTRLTVV.

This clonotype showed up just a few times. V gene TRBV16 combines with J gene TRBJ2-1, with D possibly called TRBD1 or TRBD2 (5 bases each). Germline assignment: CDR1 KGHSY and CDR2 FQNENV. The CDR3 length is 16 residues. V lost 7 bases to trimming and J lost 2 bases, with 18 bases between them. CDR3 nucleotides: TGTGCCAGCATCTCCAAGGGCACGGGGCCCTACAATGAGCAGTTCTTC. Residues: CASISKGTGPYNEQFF.

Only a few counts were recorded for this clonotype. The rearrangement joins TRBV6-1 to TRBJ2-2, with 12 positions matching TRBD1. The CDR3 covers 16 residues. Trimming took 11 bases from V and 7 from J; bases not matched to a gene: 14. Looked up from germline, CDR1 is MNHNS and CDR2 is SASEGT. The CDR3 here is CAGLSRDRGLGGELFF. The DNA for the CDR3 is TGTGCCGGCTTATCCCGGGACAGGGGGCTCGGCGGGGAGCTGTTTTTT.

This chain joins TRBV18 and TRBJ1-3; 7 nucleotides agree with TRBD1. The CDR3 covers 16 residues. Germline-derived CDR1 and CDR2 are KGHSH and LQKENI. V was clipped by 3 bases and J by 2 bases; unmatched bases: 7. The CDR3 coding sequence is TGTGCCAGCTCACCTACCTCGACAGGGACTGGAAACACCATATATTTT. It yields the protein CASSPTSTGTGNTIYF.

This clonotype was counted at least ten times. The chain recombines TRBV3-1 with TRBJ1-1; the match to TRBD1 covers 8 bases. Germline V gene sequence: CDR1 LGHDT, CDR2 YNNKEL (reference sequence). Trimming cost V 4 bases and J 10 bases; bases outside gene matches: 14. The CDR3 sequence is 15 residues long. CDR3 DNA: TGTGCCAGCAGCCCCCGGACAGGGCTGGGGATTTTAGCTTTCTTT. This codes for CASSPRTGLGILAFF. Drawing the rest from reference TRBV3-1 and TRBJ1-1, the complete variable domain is DTAVSQTPKYLVTQMGNDKSIKCEQNLGHDTMYWYKQDSKKFLKIMFSYNNKELIINETVPNRFSPKSPDKAHLNLHINSLELGDSAVYFCASSPRTGLGILAFFGQGTRLTVV.

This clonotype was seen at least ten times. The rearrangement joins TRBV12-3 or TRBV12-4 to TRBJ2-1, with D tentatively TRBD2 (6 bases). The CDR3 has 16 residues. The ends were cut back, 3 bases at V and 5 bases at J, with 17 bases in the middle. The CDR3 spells CASSFEVAGGHNEQFF. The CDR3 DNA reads TGTGCCAGCAGTTTTGAGGTTGCCGGAGGGCACAATGAGCAGTTCTTC.

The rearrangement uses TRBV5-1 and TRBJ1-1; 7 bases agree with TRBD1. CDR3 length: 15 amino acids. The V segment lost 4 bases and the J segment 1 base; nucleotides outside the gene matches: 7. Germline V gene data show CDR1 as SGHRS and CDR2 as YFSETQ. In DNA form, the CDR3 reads TGCGCCAGCAGCACCACAGGGGTAGGGAACACTGAAGCTTTCTTT. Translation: CASSTTGVGNTEAFF.

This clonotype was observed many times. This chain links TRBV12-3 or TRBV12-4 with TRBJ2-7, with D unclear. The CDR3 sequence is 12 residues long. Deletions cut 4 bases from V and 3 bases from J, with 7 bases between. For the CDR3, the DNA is TGTGCCAGCAGTTATGGCAACTACGAGCAGTACTTC. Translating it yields CASSYGNYEQYF.

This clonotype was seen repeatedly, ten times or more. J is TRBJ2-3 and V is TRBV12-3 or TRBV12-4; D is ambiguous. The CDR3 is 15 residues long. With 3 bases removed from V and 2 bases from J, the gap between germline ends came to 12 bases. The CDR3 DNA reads TGTGCCAGCAGTTTTATGGGTAGTTACACAGATACGCAGTATTTT. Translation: CASSFMGSYTDTQYF.

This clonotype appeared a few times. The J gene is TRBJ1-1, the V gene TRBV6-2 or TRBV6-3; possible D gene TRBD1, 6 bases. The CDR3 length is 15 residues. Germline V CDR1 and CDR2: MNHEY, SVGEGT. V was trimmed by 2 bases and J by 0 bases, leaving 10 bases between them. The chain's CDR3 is CASSYLQGMNTEAFF. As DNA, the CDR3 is TGTGCCAGCAGTTACCTACAGGGTATGAACACTGAAGCTTTCTTT.